This T cell receptor (beta chain) was recovered during a study of T cell responses to AZD1222 COVID-19 vaccine. At the level of the study: Both about-4-week and about-12-week second-dose recipients were combined. Points from the study as a whole: Donors were mostly white British, more females; clonal diversity possibly underestimated.

About this clone itself: What it binds is unknown.

Looked up from germline, CDR1 is LNHDA and CDR2 is SQIVND (reference sequence). Trimming left V 6 bases short and J 3 bases short, with 6 bases between. CDR3 size: 12 residues. The repertoire was sequenced with immunoSEQ multiplex PCR; TCRdb's copy has only in-frame clones and lacks some. The table includes about 160,000 clones, 90% to 95% detected once. Sequenced material: peripheral blood, taken on day 0 of AZD1222 vaccination. The J gene is TRBJ2-1, the V gene TRBV19; weak D call: TRBD1 (5 bases). The source is an adult in good health. The CDR3: CASSDSYNEQFF. CDR3 coding DNA: TGTGCCAGTAGCGACAGCTACAATGAGCAGTTCTTC.